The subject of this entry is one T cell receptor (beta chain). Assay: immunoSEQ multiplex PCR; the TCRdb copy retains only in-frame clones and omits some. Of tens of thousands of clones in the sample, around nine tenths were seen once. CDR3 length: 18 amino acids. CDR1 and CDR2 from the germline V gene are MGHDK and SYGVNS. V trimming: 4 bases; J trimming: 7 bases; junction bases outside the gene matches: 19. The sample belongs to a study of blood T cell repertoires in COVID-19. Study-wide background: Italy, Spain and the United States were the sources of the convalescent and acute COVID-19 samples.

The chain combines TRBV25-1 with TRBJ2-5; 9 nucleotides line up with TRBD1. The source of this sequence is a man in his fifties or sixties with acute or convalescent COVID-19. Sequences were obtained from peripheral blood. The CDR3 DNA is TGTGCCAGCAGTGTCTATCGACTCGGGGACAGGGCCGATACGACCCAGTACTTC. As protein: CASSVYRLGDRADTTQYF.